This T cell receptor beta chain comes out of a study of T cell responses to AZD1222 COVID-19 vaccine. TCRdb's copy holds only in-frame clones and misses some; the assay was immunoSEQ multiplex PCR. The data contain 150,000 or so clones, roughly 93% of them singletons. The sample here was peripheral blood, taken on day 0 of AZD1222 vaccination. This clonotype was obtained from an adult in good health.

CDR3 amino acids: CASSLLSNTGELFF. The CDR3 region has the DNA TGCGCCAGCAGCTTACTATCGAACACCGGGGAGCTGTTTTTT. The V call is TRBV5-1, the J call TRBJ2-2; D gene uncertain. Trimming shortened V by 2 bases and J by 0 bases, and 5 bases separated the two germline ends. CDR3 length: 14 amino acids. Germline values: CDR1 SGHRS, CDR2 YFSETQ.